Shown below are 22 T cell receptor beta chains from a single sample sequenced in a study of T cell responses to AZD1222 COVID-19 vaccine. Clones were sequenced by immunoSEQ multiplex PCR, and TCRdb holds only the in-frame ones, with some missing. The sample carries about 150,000 clones, over 75% recorded once. Sample: peripheral blood, taken 28 days after the second AZD1222 dose. These receptors all come from an adult who received the AZD1222 COVID-19 vaccine.

V and J are TRBV12-3 or TRBV12-4 and TRBJ1-1; no clear D gene. The CDR3 consists of 11 residues. V was trimmed by 5 bases and J by 7 bases, leaving 8 bases between them. The CDR3 is CASSRGFEAFF. CDR3 nucleotide sequence: TGTGCCAGCAGTCGAGGGTTTGAAGCTTTCTTT.

The chain combines TRBV19 with TRBJ1-1; a possible D gene is TRBD1 (5 bases). The germline gives CDR1 LNHDA, CDR2 SQIVND (reference sequence). V was trimmed by 3 bases and J by 8 bases, leaving 10 bases between them. CDR3 length equals 12 residues. This chain's CDR3 is CASSIPGPEAFF. The CDR3 DNA reads TGTGCCAGTAGTATTCCGGGACCCGAAGCTTTCTTT.

The rearrangement joins TRBV5-8 to TRBJ1-1; D remains unclear. V was clipped by 0 bases and J by 1 base, with 7 bases between them. This CDR3 is 14 amino acids long. Per the germline V gene, CDR1 is SGHTS and CDR2 is YDEGEE. The chain's CDR3 is CASSLEEPNTEAFF. The CDR3, as DNA: TGTGCCAGCAGCTTGGAAGAACCGAACACTGAAGCTTTCTTT.

This clone was counted a single time. The gene calls are TRBV5-1 and TRBJ2-3; 8 bases are a match to TRBD1. In germline, CDR1 is SGHRS, CDR2 YFSETQ. The V and J ends lost 6 bases and 4 bases, in that order; junction bases with no gene match: 7. The CDR3 length is 14 residues. The CDR3 region has the DNA TGCGCCAGCAAAACCCAGGGGGCTTCAGATACGCAGTATTTT. This gives the protein CASKTQGASDTQYF. Supplemented by reference TRBV5-1 and TRBJ2-3, the full variable domain reads KAGVTQTPRYLIKTRGQQVTLSCSPISGHRSVSWYQQTPGQGLQFLFEYFSETQRNKGNFPGRFSGRQFSNSRSEMNVSTLELGDSALYLCASKTQGASDTQYFGPGTRLTVL.

This clone was seen a few times. The V call is TRBV6-4, the J call TRBJ2-2; 9 bases fit TRBD1. Unmatched junction bases numbered 9, after V lost 6 bases and J lost 4 bases. Germline V CDR1 and CDR2: MRHNA, SNTAGT. CDR3 length equals 16 residues. The CDR3 sequence is CASSGGQGKSTGELFF. The CDR3 nucleotides read TGTGCCAGCAGCGGGGGACAGGGCAAGAGCACCGGGGAGCTGTTTTTT.

The chain is built from TRBV19 and TRBJ2-7, with no clear D. The germline V gene has CDR1 LNHDA and CDR2 SQIVND (reference sequence). CDR3 length: 14 residues. V lost 2 bases and J lost 3, with 11 bases in between. DNA of the CDR3: TGTGCCAGTAGTATACGGAAGGTGGGCTACGAGCAGTACTTC. This translates into CASSIRKVGYEQYF.

The chain has TRBV12-3 or TRBV12-4 and TRBJ2-7; D gene uncertain. Trimming stripped 3 bases from V and 4 bases from J, with 4 bases between. The CDR3 has 11 amino acids. This CDR3 reads CASSFGYEQYF. The CDR3 nucleotides read TGTGCCAGCAGTTTCGGGTACGAGCAGTACTTC.

V is TRBV5-1 and J is TRBJ2-3, with TRBD2 as a possible D gene (7 bases). The ends were cut back, 4 bases at V and 6 bases at J, with 18 bases in the middle. This CDR3 region has 15 residues. Germline assignment: CDR1 SGHRS and CDR2 YFSETQ. Here the CDR3 reads CASSPRGGGPDTQYF. The CDR3 DNA reads as TGCGCCAGCAGCCCGAGGGGCGGGGGCCCTGATACGCAGTATTTT.

The V call is TRBV21-1, the J call TRBJ1-2; the table's D call of TRBD1 was not tested on the DNA. TRBV21-1 is a documented pseudogene. This CDR3 is built from 17 residues. CDR3 bases: TGTGCCAGCAGCAAAGCTACGACAGGGGGCGTACCATATGGCTACACCTTC. It is translated as CASSKATTGGVPYGYTF.

The rearrangement joins TRBV7-9 to TRBJ1-1; unclear D gene. Between the trimmed V and J ends, which lost 2 bases and 1 base, there was a span of 11 bases. The germline V gene has CDR1 SEHNR and CDR2 FQNEAQ (reference sequence). The CDR3 totals 15 residues. The CDR3 spells CASSLSNSPNTEAFF. The CDR3 coding sequence is TGTGCCAGCAGCTTATCGAACAGCCCGAACACTGAAGCTTTCTTT.

A word on this clone: The same CDR3 also results from other DNA sequences found in this sample. The rearrangement links TRBV30 to TRBJ1-4; D is ambiguous. V shed 2 bases and J shed 3 bases, with 7 bases lying between them. CDR3 length equals 13 residues. Germline CDR1 is GTSNPN and CDR2 is SVGIG (reference sequence). CDR3 amino acids: CAWSRVSNEKLFF. In nucleotides, the CDR3 is TGTGCCTGGAGTCGTGTCTCTAATGAAAAACTGTTTTTT.

V is TRBV5-1 and J is TRBJ2-7; D gene ambiguous. Trimming took 0 bases from V and 2 from J, leaving 9 bases between them. Germline V gene sequence: CDR1 SGHRS, CDR2 YFSETQ. This CDR3 region has 14 residues. CDR3 in amino acids: CASSLETPPYEQYF. Here the CDR3 DNA reads TGCGCCAGCAGCTTGGAGACACCTCCCTACGAGCAGTACTTC.

Points on this clone: The sample has other DNA sequences that encode this CDR3 too. The rearrangement links TRBV20-1 to TRBJ1-4, with a tentative D call TRBD1 (5 bases). Germline CDR1 and CDR2: DFQATT and SNEGSKA (reference sequence). This CDR3 has 11 amino acids. Trimming pared 6 bases from V and 7 bases from J, leaving 9 bases between. CDR3 residues: CSARGGEKLFF. CDR3 nucleotide sequence: TGCAGTGCACGGGGGGGTGAAAAACTGTTTTTT.

CDR3 coding DNA: TGTGCCAGCAGCTTAGCGGTTGGCGGGAGGCGTTACGAGCAGTACTTC. Its translation is CASSLAVGGRRYEQYF. This rearrangement joins TRBV7-2 to TRBJ2-7; the match to TRBD2 covers 8 bases. The J segment lost 4 bases and the V segment lost 0 bases, leaving 8 bases of the junction unmatched. The germline V gene encodes CDR1 SGHTA and CDR2 FQGNSA. The CDR3 has 16 amino acids. Full variable domain (rest looked up from reference TRBV7-2 and TRBJ2-7): GAGVSQSPSNKVTEKGKDVELRCDPISGHTALYWYRQSLGQGLEFLIYFQGNSAPDKSGLPSDRFSAERTGGSVSTLTIQRTQQEDSAVYLCASSLAVGGRRYEQYFGPGTRLTVT.

The chain recombines TRBV4-2 with TRBJ1-2, with TRBD1 matching over 10 bases. CDR3 size: 16 residues. CDR1 is LGHNA, CDR2 YNFKEQ, per germline. After removal of 7 bases from V and 3 bases from J, the junction contained 11 bases not matched to a gene. CDR3 in amino acids: CASTARQGAIDYGYTF. CDR3 in DNA: TGTGCCAGCACCGCGAGACAGGGGGCTATAGACTATGGCTACACCTTC.

The chain combines TRBV11-2 with TRBJ1-3, with D uncertain. The germline V and J ends were trimmed by 5 bases and 4 bases, with 18 bases remaining between them. This CDR3 has 16 amino acids. In germline, CDR1 is SGHAT, CDR2 FQNNGV. The CDR3 loop reads CASSLSSAGVGNTIYF. The CDR3 DNA reads as TGTGCCAGCAGCCTCTCCTCTGCCGGGGTGGGAAACACCATATATTTT.

J is TRBJ1-1 and V is TRBV7-9; D perhaps matches TRBD1 (5 bases). Germline lookup yields CDR1 SEHNR and CDR2 FQNEAQ (reference sequence). V gave up 0 bases and J gave up 1 base, with 9 bases separating them. The CDR3 covers 15 residues. The CDR3 region is CASSLAGRGNTEAFF. The CDR3 region has the DNA TGTGCCAGCAGCTTAGCAGGGAGGGGGAACACTGAAGCTTTCTTT.

This clone was counted once. The rearrangement joins TRBV7-9 to TRBJ1-2, with D perhaps matching TRBD1 (5 bases). The CDR3 totals 12 residues. With 2 bases removed from V and 6 bases from J, the gap between germline ends came to 7 bases. Germline values: CDR1 SEHNR, CDR2 FQNEAQ (reference sequence). The CDR3: CASSLTGDGYTF. The CDR3 DNA is TGTGCCAGCAGCTTAACAGGTGATGGCTACACCTTC.

This clone was detected only a few times. The chain carries TRBV19 and TRBJ2-1, with 12 bases identical to TRBD2. CDR3 length: 15 amino acids. Germline V CDR1 and CDR2: LNHDA, SQIVND (reference sequence). With 3 bases clipped from V and 5 bases from J, the junction kept 2 bases outside the gene matches. The CDR3 DNA is TGTGCCAGTAGTATGGGGACTAGCGGGCACAATGAGCAGTTCTTC. This translates into CASSMGTSGHNEQFF.

The V and J genes are TRBV7-9 and TRBJ2-3; tentative D call: TRBD2 (6 bases). Germline V gene data show CDR1 as SEHNR and CDR2 as FQNEAQ (reference sequence). The CDR3 contains 15 residues. The ends were cut back, 5 bases at V and 2 bases at J, with 14 bases in the middle. CDR3 residues: CASSRRGLDTDTQYF. DNA for the CDR3: TGTGCCAGCAGCCGCCGGGGACTTGACACAGATACGCAGTATTTT.

The V and J genes are TRBV18 and TRBJ2-1, with TRBD2 matching 7 bases. Germline CDR1 KGHSH, CDR2 LQKENI. After removal of 0 bases from V and 7 bases from J, the junction contained 12 bases not matched to a gene. The CDR3 runs to 17 residues. The DNA of the CDR3 is TGTGCCAGCTCACCACCGGTCGGGGGAGGGCCCTCGAATGAGCAGTTCTTC. It encodes CASSPPVGGGPSNEQFF.

The gene calls are TRBV27 and TRBJ1-1; no clear D. Trimming took 5 bases from V and 4 from J, leaving 17 bases between them. CDR1 is MNHEY and CDR2 is SMNVEV in the germline V gene (reference sequence). CDR3 length equals 15 residues. This chain's CDR3 is CASSTRGKEGTEAFF. The CDR3, as DNA: TGTGCCAGCAGTACCCGCGGCAAGGAGGGCACTGAAGCTTTCTTT.